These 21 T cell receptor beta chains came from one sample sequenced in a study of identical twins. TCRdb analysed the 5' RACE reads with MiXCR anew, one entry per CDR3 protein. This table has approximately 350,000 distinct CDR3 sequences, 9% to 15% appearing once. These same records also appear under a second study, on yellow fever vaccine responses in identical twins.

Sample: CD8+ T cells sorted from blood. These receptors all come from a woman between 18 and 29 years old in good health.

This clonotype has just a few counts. CDR3 nucleotide sequence: TGTGCCAGCAGCTCAGTCTACAGGGCGGTTGCCTCAGATACGCAGTATTTT. This gives the protein CASSSVYRAVASDTQYF. V usage is TRBV11-2 and J usage is TRBJ2-3; maybe TRBD1 (6 bases). This CDR3 has 17 residues. V was clipped by 4 bases and J by 4 bases, with 21 bases between them. Germline V gives CDR1 SGHAT, CDR2 FQNNGV.

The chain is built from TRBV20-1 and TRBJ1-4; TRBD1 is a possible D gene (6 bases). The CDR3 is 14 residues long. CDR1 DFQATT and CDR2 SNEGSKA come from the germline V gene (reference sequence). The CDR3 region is CSAAQGPGNEKLFF. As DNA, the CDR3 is TGCAGCGCCGCACAGGGCCCCGGGAATGAAAAACTGTTTTTT.

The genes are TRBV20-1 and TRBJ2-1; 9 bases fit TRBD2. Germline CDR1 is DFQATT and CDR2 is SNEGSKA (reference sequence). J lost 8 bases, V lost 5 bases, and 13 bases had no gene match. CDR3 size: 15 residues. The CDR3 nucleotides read TGCAGTGCTCCAACCCTTAGCGGGAGATTGGATGAGCAGTTCTTC. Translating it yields CSAPTLSGRLDEQFF.

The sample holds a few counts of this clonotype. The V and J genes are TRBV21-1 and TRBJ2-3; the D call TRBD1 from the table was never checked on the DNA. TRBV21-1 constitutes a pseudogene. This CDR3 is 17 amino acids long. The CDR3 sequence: CASSSRGTDLSTDTQYF. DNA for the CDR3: TGTGCCAGCAGTTCAAGGGGGACAGACCTTAGCACAGATACGCAGTATTTT.

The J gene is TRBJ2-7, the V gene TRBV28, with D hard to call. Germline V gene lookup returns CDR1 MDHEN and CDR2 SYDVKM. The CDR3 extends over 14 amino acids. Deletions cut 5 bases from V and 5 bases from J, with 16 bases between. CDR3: CASSQIGIVHEQYF. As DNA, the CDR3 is TGTGCCAGCAGTCAAATTGGGATTGTCCACGAGCAGTACTTC. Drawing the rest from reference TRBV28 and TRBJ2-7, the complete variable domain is DVKVTQSSRYLVKRTGEKVFLECVQDMDHENMFWYRQDPGLGLRLIYFSYDVKMKEKGDIPEGYSVSREKKERFSLILESASTNQTSMYLCASSQIGIVHEQYFGPGTRLTVT.

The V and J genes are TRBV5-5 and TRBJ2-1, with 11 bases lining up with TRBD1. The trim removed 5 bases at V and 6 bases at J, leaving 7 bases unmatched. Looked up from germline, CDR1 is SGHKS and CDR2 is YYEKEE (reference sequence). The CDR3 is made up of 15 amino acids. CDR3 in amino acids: CASRDPGQGGNEQFF. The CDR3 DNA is TGTGCCAGCAGAGACCCGGGACAGGGGGGCAATGAGCAGTTCTTC.

The CDR3 coding sequence is TGCAGTGCCCCCAGGGTAGCGGGTCTCTACAATGAGCAGTTCTTC. Its translation is CSAPRVAGLYNEQFF. The chain links TRBV20-1 to TRBJ2-1; 7 nucleotides align to TRBD2. CDR3 size: 15 residues. Looked up from germline, CDR1 is DFQATT and CDR2 is SNEGSKA (reference sequence). Trimming removed 6 bases from V and 3 bases from J; junction bases left unmatched: 11.

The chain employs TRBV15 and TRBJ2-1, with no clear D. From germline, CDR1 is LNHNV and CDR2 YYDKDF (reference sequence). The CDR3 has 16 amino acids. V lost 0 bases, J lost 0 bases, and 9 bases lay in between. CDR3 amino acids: CATSRDRTGSYNEQFF. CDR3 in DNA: TGTGCCACCAGCAGAGATAGAACGGGCTCCTACAATGAGCAGTTCTTC.

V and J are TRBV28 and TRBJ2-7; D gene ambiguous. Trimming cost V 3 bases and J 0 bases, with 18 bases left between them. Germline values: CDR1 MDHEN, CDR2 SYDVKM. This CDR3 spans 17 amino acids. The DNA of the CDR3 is TGTGCCAGCAGTTTTCCCCCTAAAAACCCCTCCTCCTACGAGCAGTACTTC. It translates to CASSFPPKNPSSYEQYF.

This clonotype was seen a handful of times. The DNA for the CDR3 is TGCAGTGCTAGTCTGGAGGGGAGGGAATTCTACTACGAGCAGTACTTC. Translation gives CSASLEGREFYYEQYF. The chain has TRBV20-1 and TRBJ2-7; TRBD2 matches at 7 bases. Germline V gene sequence: CDR1 DFQATT, CDR2 SNEGSKA (reference sequence). The CDR3 extends over 16 amino acids. With 3 bases clipped from V and 3 bases from J, the junction kept 14 bases outside the gene matches.

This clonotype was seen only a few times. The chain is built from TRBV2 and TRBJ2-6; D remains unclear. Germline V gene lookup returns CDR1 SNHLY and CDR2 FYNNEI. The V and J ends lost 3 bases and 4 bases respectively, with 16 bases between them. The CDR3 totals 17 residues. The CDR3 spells CASSDVEGNGGANVLTF. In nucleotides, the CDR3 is TGTGCCAGCAGTGACGTGGAAGGGAATGGAGGGGCCAACGTCCTGACTTTC.

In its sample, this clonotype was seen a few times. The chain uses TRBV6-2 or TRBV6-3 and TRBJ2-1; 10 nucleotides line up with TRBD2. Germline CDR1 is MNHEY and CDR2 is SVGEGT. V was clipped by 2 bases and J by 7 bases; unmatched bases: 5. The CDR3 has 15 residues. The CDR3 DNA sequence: TGTGCCAGCAGTTACACATTAGCGGGGGGTAATGAGCAGTTCTTC. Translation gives CASSYTLAGGNEQFF.

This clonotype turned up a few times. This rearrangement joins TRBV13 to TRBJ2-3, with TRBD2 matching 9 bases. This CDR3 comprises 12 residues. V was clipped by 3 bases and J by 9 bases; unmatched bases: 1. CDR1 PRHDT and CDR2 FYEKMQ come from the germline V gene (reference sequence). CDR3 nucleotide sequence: TGTGCCAGCAGCTTGGGGACTAGCACGCAGTATTTT. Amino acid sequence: CASSLGTSTQYF.

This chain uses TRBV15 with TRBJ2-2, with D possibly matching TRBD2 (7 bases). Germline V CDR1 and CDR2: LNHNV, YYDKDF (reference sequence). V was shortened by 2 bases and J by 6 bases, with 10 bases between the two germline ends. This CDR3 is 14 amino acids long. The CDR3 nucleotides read TGTGCCACCAGCAGATTAGGGGGGGCCGGGGAGCTGTTTTTT. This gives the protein CATSRLGGAGELFF.

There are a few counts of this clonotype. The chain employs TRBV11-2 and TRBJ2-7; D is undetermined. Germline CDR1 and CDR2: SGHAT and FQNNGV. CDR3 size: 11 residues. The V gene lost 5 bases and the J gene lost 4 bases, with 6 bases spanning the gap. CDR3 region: CASSPDYEQYF. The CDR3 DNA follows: TGTGCCAGCAGCCCCGATTACGAGCAGTACTTC.

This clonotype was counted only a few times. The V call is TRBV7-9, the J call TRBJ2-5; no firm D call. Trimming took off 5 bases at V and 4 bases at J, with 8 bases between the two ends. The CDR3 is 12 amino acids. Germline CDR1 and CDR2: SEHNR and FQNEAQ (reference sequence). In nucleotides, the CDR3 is TGTGCCAGCAGCCAAGGCGTAGAGACCCAGTACTTC. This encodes CASSQGVETQYF.

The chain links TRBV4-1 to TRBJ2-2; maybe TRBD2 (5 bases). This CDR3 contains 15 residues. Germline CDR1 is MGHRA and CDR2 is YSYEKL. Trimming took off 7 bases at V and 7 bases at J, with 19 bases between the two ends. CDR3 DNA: TGCGCCAGCATAGAGAGGGTTATTGAAGGCGGGGAGCTGTTTTTT. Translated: CASIERVIEGGELFF.

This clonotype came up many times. CDR3: CSVEWARGRGYEQYF. The CDR3 nucleotides are TGCAGCGTTGAGTGGGCTCGGGGGAGAGGCTACGAGCAGTACTTC. The rearrangement joins TRBV29-1 to TRBJ2-7; D possibly corresponds to TRBD2 (6 bases). The CDR3 totals 15 residues. Germline assignment: CDR1 SQVTM and CDR2 ANQGSEA. The V and J ends lost 3 bases and 3 bases respectively, with 18 bases between them.

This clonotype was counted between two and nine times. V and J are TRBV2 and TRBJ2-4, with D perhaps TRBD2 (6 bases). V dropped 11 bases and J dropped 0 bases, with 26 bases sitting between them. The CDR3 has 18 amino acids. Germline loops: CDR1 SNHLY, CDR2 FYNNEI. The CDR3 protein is CAVAASRLWGLAKNIQYF. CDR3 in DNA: TGTGCCGTAGCGGCGTCTCGATTGTGGGGACTAGCCAAAAACATTCAGTACTTC.

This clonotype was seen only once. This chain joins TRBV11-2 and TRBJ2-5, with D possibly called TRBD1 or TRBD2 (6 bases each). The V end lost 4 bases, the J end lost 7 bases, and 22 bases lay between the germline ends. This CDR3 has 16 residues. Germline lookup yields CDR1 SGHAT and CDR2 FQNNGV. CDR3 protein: CASSSEVTGVEGTQYF. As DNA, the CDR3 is TGTGCCAGCAGCTCAGAAGTGACAGGTGTGGAGGGGACCCAGTACTTC. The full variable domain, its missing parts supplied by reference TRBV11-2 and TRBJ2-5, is EAGVAQSPRYKIIEKRQSVAFWCNPISGHATLYWYQQILGQGPKLLIQFQNNGVVDDSQLPKDRFSAERLKGVDSTLKIQPAKLEDSAVYLCASSSEVTGVEGTQYFGPGTRLLVL.

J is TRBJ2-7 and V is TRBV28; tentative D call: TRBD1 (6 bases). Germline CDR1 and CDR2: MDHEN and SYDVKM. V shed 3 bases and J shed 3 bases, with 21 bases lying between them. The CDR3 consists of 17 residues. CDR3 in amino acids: CASSFSRGGAVDYEQYF. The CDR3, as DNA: TGTGCCAGCAGTTTCAGTCGTGGGGGCGCGGTTGACTACGAGCAGTACTTC.